Listed here are 5 T cell receptor beta chains from one sample, sequenced in a study of CD8 T cells in Susac syndrome. It was with random hexamers that roughly 0.45 to 1 ug RNA was reverse transcribed. In TCRdb, the immunoSEQ multiplex PCR reads were re-called with MiXCR into one record per CDR3 protein. The sample carries roughly 200,000 distinct CDR3 sequences, roughly 96% recorded once. Material: CD8+ T cells from PBMCs. The receptor source for this set is a human donor with multiple sclerosis.

V is TRBV20-1 and J is TRBJ2-7, with D possibly TRBD1 on 6 matching bases. Germline lookup yields CDR1 DFQATT and CDR2 SNEGSKA (reference sequence). V was pared by 6 bases and J by 0 bases, with 15 bases between. CDR3 length equals 14 residues. The CDR3 here is CSARGQGFSYEQYF. For the CDR3, the DNA is TGCAGTGCCCGCGGTCAGGGGTTCTCCTACGAGCAGTACTTC.

The J gene is TRBJ2-3, the V gene TRBV11-2; 12 nucleotides match TRBD2. Germline values: CDR1 SGHAT, CDR2 FQNNGV. V shed 3 bases, J shed 5 bases, and the junction held 3 bases outside the gene matches. This CDR3 has 15 residues. The DNA for the CDR3 is TGTGCCAGCAGCTTGACTAGCGGGGGAGGAGATACGCAGTATTTT. Translated: CASSLTSGGGDTQYF.

This clonotype was counted a few times. The chain is built from TRBV6-1 and TRBJ1-5; D may be TRBD1 (6 bases). This CDR3 has 13 residues. Looked up from germline, CDR1 is MNHNS and CDR2 is SASEGT. Trimming removed 6 bases at V and 5 bases at J, with 11 bases between. CDR3 nucleotide sequence: TGTGCCAGCAGCCCGGACAGATATCAGCCCCAGCATTTT. This codes for CASSPDRYQPQHF.

The rearrangement links TRBV2 to TRBJ1-2, with D unclear. The CDR3 length is 13 residues. Germline loops: CDR1 SNHLY, CDR2 FYNNEI. V dropped 6 bases and J dropped 3 bases, with 11 bases sitting between them. The CDR3 protein is CASSRTGYYGYTF. The CDR3 DNA reads TGTGCCAGCAGCCGGACGGGGTACTATGGCTACACCTTC.

The chain links TRBV29-1 to TRBJ2-2; D is unclear. The CDR3 runs to 12 residues. The V end was cut by 5 bases, the J end by 0 bases, with 4 bases between. Germline CDR1 reads SQVTM; CDR2 reads ANQGSEA. The CDR3 here is CSVWSNTGELFF. The CDR3 bases are TGCAGCGTTTGGTCGAACACCGGGGAGCTGTTTTTT.